This entry describes one T cell receptor beta chain. This sample was included in a study of blood T cell repertoires in COVID-19. The CDR3 contains 13 residues. Germline V gene data show CDR1 as SGHTA and CDR2 as FQGTGA. Recruitment covered under 25 US areas and drew participants whose ages spanned roughly 18 to 100 years. Repertoires were generated with immunoSEQ multiplex PCR, while TCRdb's copy carries only in-frame clones and drops some. The table shows under 200,000 clones, with roughly 80% occurring only once. Sample: PBMCs or T cells enriched from blood (not recorded which). The chain links TRBV7-3 to TRBJ2-1; 10 positions match TRBD2. The sequence was obtained from a woman aged 35 to 49 with acute COVID-19. As DNA, the CDR3 is TGTGCGAAGGGGCTAGCGGGAGATCGGGAGCAGTTCTTC. This encodes CAKGLAGDREQFF.